One and the same sample provided the 29 T cell receptor beta chains below, sequenced in a study of neurological immune-mediated disorders. TCRdb processed the 5' RACE reads anew with MiXCR; each CDR3 protein has one entry. Of 87,000 or so distinct CDR3 sequences in the sample, approximately 3.5% were seen once. Material: PBMCs. The receptors originated from a woman aged 45 to 65 with multiple sclerosis.

In this sample, this clonotype turned up a few times. The rearrangement uses TRBV27 and TRBJ1-5; 9 bases align to TRBD1. V gave up 6 bases and J gave up 6 bases; unmatched junction bases: 12. Per the germline V gene, CDR1 is MNHEY and CDR2 is SMNVEV (reference sequence). This CDR3 contains 16 residues. Here the CDR3 reads CASRIQGADWTQPQHF. In DNA, the CDR3 is TGTGCCAGCAGGATACAGGGGGCGGATTGGACTCAGCCCCAGCATTTT.

At least ten counts were recorded for this clonotype. The CDR3 reads CASSLGQLEETQYF. In DNA form, the CDR3 reads TGCGCCAGCAGCTTGGGACAGCTAGAAGAGACCCAGTACTTC. The chain carries TRBV5-1 and TRBJ2-5; the D gene is possibly TRBD1 (5 bases). Germline CDR1 reads SGHRS; CDR2 reads YFSETQ. V was clipped by 0 bases and J by 3 bases, with 9 bases between them. This CDR3 comprises 14 residues.

The chain couples TRBV7-2 to TRBJ2-1; D unclear. CDR3 length: 14 residues. V was shortened by 0 bases and J by 7 bases, with 10 bases between the two germline ends. The germline V gene has CDR1 SGHTA and CDR2 FQGNSA. In DNA, the CDR3 is TGTGCCAGCAGCTTAGCTGACTTTAGGAATGAGCAGTTCTTC. This codes for CASSLADFRNEQFF.

This clonotype has a count of ten or more. This rearrangement joins TRBV7-8 to TRBJ1-1; D perhaps matches TRBD1 (5 bases). Deletions cut 4 bases from V and 1 base from J, with 10 bases between. CDR3 length: 14 amino acids. Germline CDR1 SGHVS, CDR2 FQNEAQ. The CDR3, as DNA: TGTGCCAGCAGCTCCGACAGAAAGAACACTGAAGCTTTCTTT. Translation gives CASSSDRKNTEAFF.

This clonotype was found many times. The chain joins TRBV5-1 to TRBJ2-6; TRBD1 agrees at 9 bases. CDR3 length equals 18 residues. The V and J ends lost 5 bases and 1 base, in that order; junction bases with no gene match: 10. Germline CDR1 reads SGHRS; CDR2 reads YFSETQ. CDR3 coding DNA: TGCGCCAGCAGTTTCCATGGGACAGGGTCGTCTGGGGCCAACGTCCTGACTTTC. Its translation: CASSFHGTGSSGANVLTF.

This clonotype showed up many times. The V gene is TRBV7-2, the J gene TRBJ2-7; D may be TRBD1 (6 bases). This CDR3 is built from 14 residues. Germline CDR1 is SGHTA and CDR2 is FQGNSA. With 4 bases removed from V and 3 bases from J, the gap between germline ends came to 13 bases. CDR3 region: CASSSQGLGYEQYF. The CDR3 DNA follows: TGTGCCAGCAGCTCACAGGGATTAGGCTACGAGCAGTACTTC.

This clonotype was observed at least ten times. This sequence joins TRBV5-1 and TRBJ2-1; 15 bases map to TRBD2. The CDR3 runs 17 residues. Germline V lookup: CDR1 SGHRS, CDR2 YFSETQ. Losses at the gene ends were 2 bases for V and 5 bases for J; bases not matched to a gene: 5. The CDR3: CASSFFGTSGGNNEQFF. As DNA, the CDR3 is TGCGCCAGCAGCTTTTTCGGGACTAGCGGGGGGAACAATGAGCAGTTCTTC.

This clonotype was picked up many times. The chain uses TRBV7-2 and TRBJ1-2, with TRBD1 as a possible D gene (5 bases). Trimming removed 3 bases from V and 4 bases from J, with 15 bases in between. Germline V lookup: CDR1 SGHTA, CDR2 FQGNSA. The CDR3 contains 15 residues. DNA of the CDR3: TGTGCCAGCAGCTTTAGGGGCAGTGAGACCTATGGCTACACCTTC. Translated, it gives CASSFRGSETYGYTF.

This clonotype was detected ten times or more. This chain joins TRBV7-2 and TRBJ2-3, with 7 bases that match TRBD2. Germline CDR1 reads SGHTA; CDR2 reads FQGNSA. J gave up 4 bases and V 3 bases, and 7 bases lay outside the gene matches. The length of the CDR3 is 15 residues. CDR3 bases: TGTGCCAGCAGCTTCGGGCGGGGGAGGGCAGATACGCAGTATTTT. It translates to CASSFGRGRADTQYF.

This clonotype was detected ten times or more. This chain joins TRBV5-1 and TRBJ2-1, with TRBD1 as a possible D gene (5 bases). Germline V gene sequence: CDR1 SGHRS, CDR2 YFSETQ. Trimming shortened V by 0 bases and J by 5 bases, and 9 bases separated the two germline ends. This CDR3 contains 14 residues. The CDR3 bases are TGCGCCAGCAGCTTGGACTGGACAAACAATGAGCAGTTCTTC. Protein: CASSLDWTNNEQFF.

This clonotype was observed at least ten times. The V gene is TRBV12-3 or TRBV12-4, the J gene TRBJ1-2; the match to TRBD1 covers 7 bases. The junction had 3 bases not matched to a gene; V was cut back by 7 bases and J by 7 bases. The CDR3 has 11 residues. The CDR3 coding sequence is TGTGCCAGCATCTACAGGGGTGGCTACACCTTC. Its protein product is CASIYRGGYTF.

This clonotype was counted ten times or more. This sequence joins TRBV10-3 and TRBJ2-7; a possible D gene is TRBD2 (7 bases). The CDR3 spans 15 residues. Trimming left V 1 base short and J 5 bases short, with 15 bases between. Germline V gene data show CDR1 as ENHRY and CDR2 as SYGVKD. The DNA for the CDR3 is TGTGCCATCAGTGAGTGGGGGGGGGGCCTCCACGAGCAGTACTTC. Translating it yields CAISEWGGGLHEQYF.

This clonotype was seen many times. The chain joins TRBV7-2 to TRBJ2-5; D is unclear. V was trimmed by 1 base and J by 1 base, leaving 13 bases between them. The germline V gene encodes CDR1 SGHTA and CDR2 FQGNSA. The CDR3 loop spans 16 amino acids. CDR3 loop: CASSLGVRRLQETQYF. DNA for the CDR3: TGTGCCAGCAGCTTAGGAGTTCGACGCCTCCAAGAGACCCAGTACTTC.

This clonotype appeared many times. CDR3 sequence reads: CSATSWRDYNEQFF. Written as DNA, the CDR3 is TGCAGTGCTACCTCTTGGCGGGACTACAATGAGCAGTTCTTC. This sequence joins TRBV20-1 and TRBJ2-1; the D gene is possibly TRBD2 (6 bases). CDR1 and CDR2 from the germline V gene are DFQATT and SNEGSKA (reference sequence). The ends were cut back, 4 bases at V and 3 bases at J, with 13 bases in the middle. This CDR3 is 14 amino acids long.

This clonotype was recorded many times. The gene calls are TRBV6-6 and TRBJ2-5; D possibly matches TRBD1 or TRBD2 (6 bases each). V lost 8 bases and J lost 5, with 18 bases in between. In germline, CDR1 is MNHNY, CDR2 SVGAGI (reference sequence). The CDR3 is 14 residues long. CDR3 nucleotides: TGTGCCAGCTCTCCTGCGGGGCAGGGGGAGACCCAGTACTTC. Residues: CASSPAGQGETQYF.

Note on this clonotype: At one end the junction does not follow the germline gene, possibly because of a read error. This sequence joins TRBV5-8 and TRBJ1-5; D call uncertain. The germline V gene has CDR1 SGHTS and CDR2 YDEGEE. This CDR3 spans 13 amino acids. CDR3 coding DNA: TGTGCCAGCAGCCTCCCTAGCAATAAGACCCAGAATTTT. It yields the protein CASSLPSNKTQNF.

This clonotype has ten or more counts. The chain has TRBV5-1 and TRBJ1-3; 8 nucleotides agree with TRBD1. The CDR3 has 16 residues. CDR1 is SGHRS, CDR2 YFSETQ, per germline. V shed 1 base and J 2 bases; nucleotides not matched to a gene: 5. The DNA for the CDR3 is TGCGCCAGCAGCTTGAACCCACAGGGGGCTGGAAACACCATATATTTT. Its translation: CASSLNPQGAGNTIYF.

This clonotype was observed many times. This chain uses TRBV11-2 with TRBJ2-7; TRBD1 might be the D (5 bases). Trimming removed 2 bases at V and 2 bases at J, with 7 bases between. Looked up from germline, CDR1 is SGHAT and CDR2 is FQNNGV. The length of the CDR3 is 13 residues. The CDR3, as DNA: TGTGCCAGCAGCTTAAACAGGCCCTACGAGCAGTACTTC. Residues: CASSLNRPYEQYF.

This clonotype occurred many times. The V gene is TRBV2, the J gene TRBJ2-1; the match to TRBD2 covers 8 bases. Unmatched junction bases numbered 6, after V lost 2 bases and J lost 6 bases. CDR3 length: 15 residues. In germline, CDR1 is SNHLY, CDR2 FYNNEI. CDR3 DNA sequence: TGTGCCAGCAGTGAAAGGGCGGGGGGATCCAATGAGCAGTTCTTC. It codes for CASSERAGGSNEQFF.

The chain uses TRBV11-2 and TRBJ2-7; TRBD2 matches at 8 bases. Germline values: CDR1 SGHAT, CDR2 FQNNGV. This CDR3 is 17 amino acids long. Trimming cost V 1 base and J 2 bases; bases outside gene matches: 10. DNA for the CDR3: TGTGCCAGCAGCTTAGCCCGGGGGGGGCTCCCGGCCTACGAGCAGTACTTC. Residues: CASSLARGGLPAYEQYF.

This clonotype was seen many times. This rearrangement joins TRBV7-2 to TRBJ2-1; 11 nucleotides align to TRBD2. V shed 5 bases and J 9 bases; nucleotides not matched to a gene: 9. The CDR3 extends over 15 amino acids. The germline CDR1 and CDR2 sequences are SGHTA and FQGNSA. For the CDR3, the DNA is TGTGCCAGCAGCCTCATAGCGGGGGGGTGGGGTGAGCAGTTCTTC. The encoded protein is CASSLIAGGWGEQFF.

This clonotype occurred many times. The chain's CDR3 is CASSLIRDRSTDTQYF. CDR3 nucleotide sequence: TGCGCCAGCAGCTTGATCCGGGACCGAAGCACAGATACGCAGTATTTT. The gene calls are TRBV5-1 and TRBJ2-3; perhaps D is TRBD1 or TRBD2 (5 bases each). Germline lookup yields CDR1 SGHRS and CDR2 YFSETQ. The CDR3 length is 16 residues. With 1 base removed from V and 0 bases from J, the gap between germline ends came to 12 bases.

This clonotype occurred many times. V and J are TRBV5-1 and TRBJ2-1; 8 nucleotides align to TRBD1. Germline trimming cut 0 bases from V and 6 bases from J; bases unmatched to any gene: 14. The length of the CDR3 is 18 residues. CDR1 is SGHRS, CDR2 YFSETQ, per germline. CDR3: CASSLGRDRGSSRNEQFF. The CDR3 DNA sequence: TGCGCCAGCAGCTTGGGCCGTGACAGGGGATCCTCTCGCAATGAGCAGTTCTTC. The full variable domain, in which reference TRBV5-1 and TRBJ2-1 provide the parts outside the CDR3, is KAGVTQTPRYLIKTRGQQVTLSCSPISGHRSVSWYQQTPGQGLQFLFEYFSETQRNKGNFPGRFSGRQFSNSRSEMNVSTLELGDSALYLCASSLGRDRGSSRNEQFFGPGTRLTVL.

This clonotype was found many times. V and J are TRBV20-1 and TRBJ2-3, with D tentatively TRBD1 or TRBD2 (5 bases each). Germline V gene sequence: CDR1 DFQATT, CDR2 SNEGSKA (reference sequence). This CDR3 spans 13 amino acids. DNA for the CDR3: TGCGGACAATTGTCGGGAAGCACAGATACGCAGTATTTT. It encodes CGQLSGSTDTQYF.

The table lists this clonotype with many counts. The CDR3 coding sequence is TGCAGTGCTAGAGAGAGCTCTGGGGCCAACGTCCTGACTTTC. This gives the protein CSARESSGANVLTF. This rearrangement joins TRBV20-1 to TRBJ2-6; D uncertain. The CDR3 consists of 14 residues. Between the trimmed V and J ends, which lost 0 bases and 0 bases, there was a span of 3 bases. Germline V CDR1 and CDR2: DFQATT, SNEGSKA (reference sequence).

This clonotype came up many times. The chain combines TRBV28 with TRBJ2-7; 12 bases agree with TRBD2. The CDR3 contains 14 residues. V dropped 2 bases and J dropped 5; count of bases not matched to a gene: 1. Germline CDR1 reads MDHEN; CDR2 reads SYDVKM. CDR3 nucleotides: TGTGCCAGCAGTTTAAGGACTAGCGGGGACGAGCAGTACTTC. It yields the protein CASSLRTSGDEQYF.

Many counts were recorded for this clonotype. The rearrangement joins TRBV5-6 to TRBJ1-4; 7 bases are shared with TRBD1. With V trimmed by 4 bases and J by 0 bases, 6 bases remained unmatched. The length of the CDR3 is 16 residues. Germline V gives CDR1 SGHDT, CDR2 YYEEEE. CDR3 in DNA: TGTGCCAGCAGCCAACTAGGGACAGCAACTAATGAAAAACTGTTTTTT. Translating gives CASSQLGTATNEKLFF.

This clonotype was counted ten times or more. The J gene is TRBJ2-1, the V gene TRBV20-1, with 8 bases fitting TRBD2. The CDR3 is made up of 16 amino acids. J lost 9 bases, V lost 3 bases, and 16 bases had no gene match. The V gene's germline CDR1 is DFQATT and CDR2 SNEGSKA (reference sequence). CDR3 sequence reads: CSASPRGTSRSVEQFF. The CDR3 bases are TGCAGTGCTAGCCCCCGGGGGACTAGTCGTAGTGTTGAGCAGTTCTTC.

Many counts were recorded for this clonotype. The chain couples TRBV7-6 to TRBJ2-1, with D tentatively TRBD2 (6 bases). The CDR3 extends over 14 amino acids. Germline V gene data show CDR1 as SGHVS and CDR2 as FNYEAQ. The V gene lost 5 bases and the J gene lost 8 bases, with 16 bases spanning the gap. The CDR3 region has the DNA TGTGCCAGCAGCAGGGCGGGGCCCTTGGATGAGCAGTTCTTC. Protein: CASSRAGPLDEQFF.